The 7 T cell receptor beta chains presented below share a single source sample, sequenced in a study of T cells in Graves' hyperthyroidism and ophthalmopathy. RNA transcripts served as the template for amplifying TCR beta CDR3 regions. The primer set for the first-round RT-PCR of the TCR CDR3 was HTBI. TCRdb recomputed calls from the multiplex PCR reads with MiXCR, one row per CDR3 protein. This sample has approximately 360,000 distinct CDR3 sequences, with roughly 25% found just once. Sequenced material: blood. These receptors were collected from a man aged 50 to 60 with Graves' hyperthyroidism.

This chain links TRBV9 with TRBJ2-7, with TRBD1 matching 7 bases. The CDR3 consists of 14 residues. Germline V lookup: CDR1 SGDLS, CDR2 YYNGEE. V dropped 4 bases and J dropped 4; count of bases not matched to a gene: 8. CDR3 residues: CASSPGTAYYEQYF. The CDR3 DNA reads as TGTGCCAGCAGCCCCGGGACAGCTTATTACGAGCAGTACTTC.

This clonotype occurred a few times. The chain is built from TRBV2 and TRBJ2-1; no clear D. This CDR3 is built from 15 residues. Trimming took off 8 bases at V and 0 bases at J, with 14 bases between the two ends. Germline assignment: CDR1 SNHLY and CDR2 FYNNEI. CDR3 sequence reads: CASDRGSNSYNEQFF. The CDR3 nucleotides are TGTGCCAGCGATCGTGGGTCAAACTCCTACAATGAGCAGTTCTTC.

This clonotype appeared many times. V usage is TRBV3-1 and J usage is TRBJ2-7; D is ambiguous. Trimming stripped 3 bases from V and 6 bases from J, with 6 bases between. Germline V gene sequence: CDR1 LGHDT, CDR2 YNNKEL (reference sequence). The CDR3 extends over 11 amino acids. The CDR3 region is CASSQVGEQYF. CDR3 sequence (DNA): TGTGCCAGCAGCCAGGTGGGCGAGCAGTACTTC.

About this clonotype itself: A much larger clone differs by one base, so this may be a read error. The chain uses TRBV5-1 and TRBJ1-1; 7 nucleotides align to TRBD1. The germline gives CDR1 SGHRS, CDR2 YFSETQ. The CDR3 loop spans 12 amino acids. The CDR3 DNA reads as TGCGTCAGCAGCTCGACAGGGTCTGAAGCTTTCTTT. It is translated as CVSSSTGSEAFF. The whole variable domain, filled in from reference TRBV5-1 and TRBJ1-1, reads KAGVTQTPRYLIKTRGQQVTLSCSPISGHRSVSWYQQTPGQGLQFLFEYFSETQRNKGNFPGRFSGRQFSNSRSEMNVSTLELGDSALYLCVSSSTGSEAFFGQGTRLTVV.

Only a few counts were recorded for this clonotype. The rearrangement uses TRBV7-3 and TRBJ2-3, with a weak D call TRBD2 (6 bases). The V gene lost 4 bases and the J gene lost 2 bases, with 10 bases spanning the gap. The germline CDR1 and CDR2 sequences are SGHTA and FQGTGA. The CDR3 totals 14 residues. The CDR3 reads CASSWGGITDTQYF. The DNA for the CDR3 is TGTGCCAGCAGCTGGGGCGGGATCACAGATACGCAGTATTTT.

This clonotype showed up many times. The genes are TRBV28 and TRBJ2-1, with D unclear. There are 13 residues in the CDR3. Per germline, CDR1 MDHEN and CDR2 SYDVKM. The V end was cut by 1 base, the J end by 2 bases, with 3 bases between. Here the CDR3 DNA reads TGTGCCAGCAGTTTATACCCCTACAATGAGCAGTTCTTC. Translated, it gives CASSLYPYNEQFF.

This clonotype was recorded a few times. This chain uses TRBV6-2 or TRBV6-3 with TRBJ1-5; D is uncertain. V was trimmed by 7 bases and J by 3 bases, leaving 13 bases between them. CDR1 and CDR2 (germline): MNHEY, SVGEGT. The CDR3 runs to 14 residues. The DNA of the CDR3 is TGTGCCAGCAAAAGTCGCCTCGTCAATCAGCCCCAGCATTTT. Its protein product is CASKSRLVNQPQHF.